The 6 T cell receptor beta chains in this list originate from one sample, sequenced in a study of blood T cell repertoires in COVID-19. TCRdb's table, derived via immunoSEQ multiplex PCR, lists solely in-frame clones and lacks some. Here the sample spans 220,000 or so clones, 85% to 90% being singletons. Sequencing was performed on PBMCs or T cells enriched from blood (not recorded which). These receptors all stem from a man between 25 and 39 years old who had been exposed to COVID-19.

DNA of the CDR3: TGTGCCAGCAGTCGACAGGTCTACAATGAGCAGTTCTTC. Translating it yields CASSRQVYNEQFF. J is TRBJ2-1 and V is TRBV6-5, with a possible D match to TRBD1 (6 bases). The V gene's germline CDR1 is MNHEY and CDR2 SVGAGI. CDR3 size: 13 residues. The ends were cut back, 5 bases at V and 3 bases at J, with 8 bases in the middle.

This chain uses TRBV6-1 with TRBJ2-6; maybe TRBD1 (5 bases). CDR1 is MNHNS and CDR2 is SASEGT in the germline V gene. CDR3 length: 17 amino acids. The V end was cut by 2 bases, the J end by 3 bases, with 14 bases between. The DNA for the CDR3 is TGTGCCAGCAGTGAAAGGGGCACGAGGAGTGGGGCCAACGTCCTGACTTTC. It translates to CASSERGTRSGANVLTF.

This rearrangement joins TRBV2 to TRBJ1-2, with 7 bases matching TRBD1. CDR1 SNHLY and CDR2 FYNNEI come from the germline V gene. The V segment lost 9 bases and the J segment 0 bases; nucleotides outside the gene matches: 4. The CDR3 has 13 amino acids. The CDR3 sequence is CASEGQTNYGYTF. The CDR3 region has the DNA TGTGCCAGTGAGGGACAGACTAACTATGGCTACACCTTC.

The chain recombines TRBV7-3 with TRBJ1-2; 8 bases map to TRBD1. This CDR3 contains 14 residues. After removal of 6 bases from V and 3 bases from J, the junction contained 6 bases not matched to a gene. Germline values: CDR1 SGHTA, CDR2 FQGTGA. The CDR3 here is CASRPGGVDYGYTF. The CDR3 DNA is TGTGCCAGCAGACCAGGGGGCGTCGACTATGGCTACACCTTC. Full variable domain (remainder filled in from reference TRBV7-3 and TRBJ1-2): GAGVSQTPSNKVTEKGKYVELRCDPISGHTALYWYRQSLGQGPEFLIYFQGTGAADDSGLPNDRFFAVRPEGSVSTLKIQRTERGDSAVYLCASRPGGVDYGYTFGSGTRLTVV.

The J gene is TRBJ2-7, the V gene TRBV7-3; no firm D call. This CDR3 comprises 14 residues. Germline V gene sequence: CDR1 SGHTA, CDR2 FQGTGA. V shed 5 bases and J shed 0 bases, with 11 bases lying between them. CDR3 region: CASSPTVYSYEQYF. The DNA for the CDR3 is TGTGCCAGCAGCCCCACAGTCTACTCCTACGAGCAGTACTTC.

The CDR3 loop is CASSLAAGDGEKLFF. CDR3 nucleotides: TGCGCCAGCAGCTTGGCCGCAGGGGATGGTGAAAAACTGTTTTTT. The chain is built from TRBV5-1 and TRBJ1-4, with D possibly matching TRBD1 (6 bases). V dropped 0 bases and J dropped 7 bases, with 13 bases sitting between them. The CDR3 runs 15 residues. Germline assignment: CDR1 SGHRS and CDR2 YFSETQ.